A single sample is the source of the 19 T cell receptor beta chains below, sequenced in a study of CD8 T cells in Susac syndrome. RNA in amounts of about 0.5 to 1 ug was reverse transcribed with random hexamers. TCRdb re-called the immunoSEQ multiplex PCR reads through MiXCR, storing one row per CDR3 protein. Among more than 110,000 distinct CDR3 sequences listed, roughly 94% were seen once. Material for sequencing was CD4+ T cells from PBMCs. These receptors were obtained from a human donor with Susac syndrome.

The V call is TRBV28, the J call TRBJ2-5; weak D call: TRBD2 (6 bases). CDR1 MDHEN and CDR2 SYDVKM come from the germline V gene. This CDR3 is built from 16 residues. V dropped 6 bases and J dropped 0 bases, with 17 bases sitting between them. DNA for the CDR3: TGTGCCAGCAGGCACCTTGCGACGGGAGACCAAGAGACCCAGTACTTC. The encoded protein is CASRHLATGDQETQYF. Supplemented by reference TRBV28 and TRBJ2-5, the full variable domain reads DVKVTQSSRYLVKRTGEKVFLECVQDMDHENMFWYRQDPGLGLRLIYFSYDVKMKEKGDIPEGYSVSREKKERFSLILESASTNQTSMYLCASRHLATGDQETQYFGPGTRLLVL.

The CDR3 region is CASTKQWDSSYEQYF. CDR3 in DNA: TGTGCCAGCACCAAACAGTGGGACAGCTCCTACGAGCAGTACTTC. The chain has TRBV27 and TRBJ2-7; 7 bases match TRBD1. The germline gives CDR1 MNHEY, CDR2 SMNVEV (reference sequence). V dropped 7 bases and J dropped 0; count of bases not matched to a gene: 9. This CDR3 contains 15 residues.

The V and J genes are TRBV12-3 or TRBV12-4 and TRBJ1-1; D gene uncertain. The CDR3 extends over 12 amino acids. Trimming removed 4 bases at V and 1 base at J, with 4 bases between. This CDR3 is CASSWENTEAFF. The CDR3 region has the DNA TGTGCCAGCAGTTGGGAGAACACTGAAGCTTTCTTT.

The chain's CDR3 is CASSVATGMGEQFF. The CDR3, as DNA: TGTGCCAGCAGCGTCGCTACAGGGATGGGTGAGCAGTTCTTC. V and J are TRBV9 and TRBJ2-1, with a possible D match to TRBD1 (6 bases). Trimming removed 2 bases from V and 9 bases from J, with 15 bases in between. Germline assignment: CDR1 SGDLS and CDR2 YYNGEE. The CDR3 consists of 14 residues. Using reference TRBV9 and TRBJ2-1 for the parts outside the CDR3, the full variable domain is DSGVTQTPKHLITATGQRVTLRCSPRSGDLSVYWYQQSLDQGLQFLIQYYNGEERAKGNILERFSAQQFPDLHSELNLSSLELGDSALYFCASSVATGMGEQFFGPGTRLTVL.

V is TRBV6-5 and J is TRBJ2-1, with D hard to call. The germline V and J ends were trimmed by 2 bases and 8 bases, with 7 bases remaining between them. Germline V CDR1 and CDR2: MNHEY, SVGAGI. This CDR3 spans 12 amino acids. The CDR3 sequence is CASSYGRDEQFF. DNA for the CDR3: TGTGCCAGCAGTTACGGAAGGGATGAGCAGTTCTTC.

The chain recombines TRBV20-1 with TRBJ1-1; D is ambiguous. Germline CDR1 reads DFQATT; CDR2 reads SNEGSKA (reference sequence). The V gene lost 8 bases and the J gene lost 4 bases, with 20 bases spanning the gap. The CDR3 sequence is 14 residues long. The CDR3 nucleotides are TGCAGTACCTCACGTGGGGTGAGCGGCACTGAAGCTTTCTTT. This gives the protein CSTSRGVSGTEAFF.

This chain uses TRBV28 with TRBJ1-2; TRBD1 is a possible D gene (6 bases). The CDR3 runs to 12 residues. The V gene's germline CDR1 is MDHEN and CDR2 SYDVKM. V gave up 7 bases and J gave up 5 bases, with 11 bases separating them. CDR3 in DNA: TGTGCCAGCACGGGGGCTCGGTATGGCTACACCTTC. Encoded protein: CASTGARYGYTF.

The CDR3: CAWSVQGAGYGYTF. The CDR3 nucleotides read TGTGCCTGGAGTGTACAGGGGGCGGGCTATGGCTACACCTTC. V usage is TRBV30 and J usage is TRBJ1-2; 9 nucleotides align to TRBD1. V gave up 0 bases and J gave up 4 bases; unmatched junction bases: 3. Germline CDR1 is GTSNPN and CDR2 is SVGIG (reference sequence). The CDR3 is 14 amino acids.

The CDR3 loop is CASSLGTASGYTF. The DNA for the CDR3 is TGTGCCAGCAGCCTCGGGACCGCGTCGGGCTACACCTTC. The chain couples TRBV3-1 to TRBJ1-2; possible D gene TRBD1, 5 bases. V was shortened by 4 bases and J by 8 bases, with 14 bases between the two germline ends. CDR3 length: 13 amino acids. The germline V gene encodes CDR1 LGHDT and CDR2 YNNKEL (reference sequence).

This sequence joins TRBV12-3 or TRBV12-4 and TRBJ1-5; no clear D. The V gene lost 0 bases and the J gene lost 4 bases, with 4 bases spanning the gap. The CDR3 consists of 13 residues. This CDR3 is CASSLARNQPQHF. The CDR3 DNA reads TGTGCCAGCAGTTTAGCGCGGAATCAGCCCCAGCATTTT.

The chain carries TRBV14 and TRBJ1-5, with 7 bases identical to TRBD1. V dropped 1 base and J dropped 4; count of bases not matched to a gene: 7. The CDR3 consists of 16 residues. CDR1 SGHDN and CDR2 FVKESK come from the germline V gene. The CDR3 sequence: CASSQGGTDLNQPQHF. In DNA form, the CDR3 reads TGTGCCAGCAGCCAAGGAGGGACAGATCTAAATCAGCCCCAGCATTTT.

V usage is TRBV30 and J usage is TRBJ1-1; a weak D match, TRBD1 (6 bases). The V gene's germline CDR1 is GTSNPN and CDR2 SVGIG (reference sequence). This CDR3 comprises 12 residues. Trimming took 4 bases from V and 6 from J, leaving 12 bases between them. CDR3 in DNA: TGTGCCTGGAAACAGGGTTTTTCTGAAGCTTTCTTT. It is translated as CAWKQGFSEAFF.

The chain links TRBV30 to TRBJ1-1, with D unresolved. Germline assignment: CDR1 GTSNPN and CDR2 SVGIG (reference sequence). Deletions cut 4 bases from V and 7 bases from J, with 13 bases between. CDR3 length: 12 amino acids. The CDR3 region is CAWTHKINEAFF. DNA of the CDR3: TGTGCCTGGACCCACAAAATTAATGAAGCTTTCTTT.

The rearrangement uses TRBV13 and TRBJ1-1; D is possibly TRBD1 (5 bases). Per the germline V gene, CDR1 is PRHDT and CDR2 is FYEKMQ (reference sequence). This CDR3 spans 14 amino acids. Trimming removed 4 bases from V and 6 bases from J, with 15 bases in between. CDR3 DNA: TGTGCCAGCAGCTCCCGACAGCTTCGGGCTGAAGCTTTCTTT. It translates to CASSSRQLRAEAFF.

The chain is built from TRBV9 and TRBJ1-2; D not resolved. Germline CDR1 and CDR2: SGDLS and YYNGEE. Between the trimmed V and J ends, which lost 0 bases and 0 bases, there was a span of 12 bases. The CDR3 spans 16 residues. Here the CDR3 reads CASSVASGTSNYGYTF. The CDR3 DNA reads TGTGCCAGCAGCGTAGCGTCAGGAACATCTAACTATGGCTACACCTTC.

This clonotype has only one observation. This chain connects TRBV2 to TRBJ2-1, with D possibly being TRBD2 (6 bases). V was trimmed by 3 bases and J by 8 bases, leaving 17 bases between them. CDR1 and CDR2 from the germline V gene are SNHLY and FYNNEI. The CDR3 has 15 amino acids. In nucleotides, the CDR3 is TGTGCCAGCAGTGAGCGGCTAGCGCTCAACGATGAGCAGTTCTTC. Amino acid sequence: CASSERLALNDEQFF.

DNA of the CDR3: TGCAGCGTTGAAGTGGGCAACTCTGGGGCCAACGTCCTGACTTTC. Translating it yields CSVEVGNSGANVLTF. The chain couples TRBV29-1 to TRBJ2-6; no clear D gene. In germline, CDR1 is SQVTM, CDR2 ANQGSEA. This CDR3 is built from 15 residues. V was pared by 1 base and J by 0 bases, with 7 bases between.

This rearrangement joins TRBV19 to TRBJ1-5; 8 bases match TRBD1. V trimming: 9 bases; J trimming: 4 bases; junction bases outside the gene matches: 5. Germline CDR1 and CDR2: LNHDA and SQIVND (reference sequence). The length of the CDR3 is 13 residues. As DNA, the CDR3 is TGTGCCAGCAACCGACAGGGGAATCAGCCCCAGCATTTT. It codes for CASNRQGNQPQHF.

The J gene is TRBJ2-7, the V gene TRBV20-1; D not resolved. V was shortened by 5 bases and J by 0 bases, with 11 bases between the two germline ends. This CDR3 is built from 13 residues. Germline V gene data show CDR1 as DFQATT and CDR2 as SNEGSKA (reference sequence). DNA for the CDR3: TGCAGTGCTCTCGCTCAGACCTCCTACGAGCAGTACTTC. Encoded protein: CSALAQTSYEQYF.